This T cell receptor (beta chain) derives from a study of T cell responses to AZD1222 COVID-19 vaccine (dated by TCRdb to about 2021). Study-level background: TCR sequencing covered over 230 trial participants: 207 given two doses of AZD1222 and 26 given two doses of MenACWY control vaccine. Trial participants were enrolled by age into subgroups of 18-55, 56-69 and 70-plus years, and 148, 28 and 57 TCR-sequenced participants, respectively, were included in these subgroups. Overall study results and their limits: Vaccine-associated CD4 TCRs spanned the whole spike protein, with dominant responses in regions 160-218 and 743-854. Participants were mostly white British and included more females than males, and it was suggested by the authors that clonal diversity may have been underestimated. Reportedly, close to half of the unique spike-specific TCRs recognized epitopes lying outside the regions that are mutated in the B.1.351 and B.1.1.7 variants. In the small 56-69-year group, the increase in depth fell short of significance, most likely because of low power. Conclusions about previously exposed vaccinees were limited because only six or seven AZD1222 recipients were SARS-CoV-2 seropositive at baseline. Because no day 14 peak-response samples were available, repertoires were characterized only after the peak T cell response. After two AZD1222 doses, spike-specific TCR breadth and depth were significantly higher than at day 0 and than in MenACWY recipients.

Interpreted using the paper, the time point label stands for: about 28 days (+/-7) after the second vaccine dose. AZD1222 recipients whose second dose came at about 4 weeks and those whose second dose came at about 12 weeks were combined into one group, since spike-specific TCR depth and breadth did not differ between the two schedules. Vaccinee samples came from UK trials COV001 and COV002, including a single-blind randomized controlled phase 2/3 trial of AZD1222 (ChAdOx1 nCoV-19) in healthy adults. Trial participant PBMC samples were collected at day 0 and day 28 after the second dose for TCRbeta chain sequencing. The CDR3 regions of human TCRbeta chains were subjected to immunosequencing. The study's processing was this. Repertoire TCRs were matched against a reference library of SARS-CoV-2-specific TCRs generated with the MIRA antigen-specificity platform. Breadth was defined as the fraction of unique TCRs that were SARS-CoV-2-associated. Depth was defined as the fraction of total T cells that were SARS-CoV-2-associated. Using the MIRA data, each spike-specific TCR was mapped to the spike region that the TCR reacts to and placed in a CD4 or CD8 class. Log10-transformed breadth and depth values were compared by one-way ANOVA with Sidak's multiple comparisons tests. This immuneACCESS table, as held by TCRdb, lists in-frame sequences with V and J called but not all clones. Of the missing ones, under half trace to an unresolved V gene in checked studies; the others have no known cause. Clone size and the V and J calls come from that table; the DNA yielded D and trimming. For this sample there are roughly 150,000 clones; over 80% appear just once. The top ten clonotypes cover over 8% of the sample.

Trimming removed 4 bases from V and 5 bases from J, leaving 19 bases between the germline ends. Including the terminal cysteine and phenylalanine, the CDR3 comprises 16 residues. Here the CDR3 DNA is all that survives: 48 bases in frame from base 1. Sequences SGHRS (CDR1) and YFSETQ (CDR2) are obtained from the germline V gene. This clone was detected only a few times. What antigen it recognizes has not been identified. The sample holds no much larger clone one base away, and base qualities are not on file. The chain is encoded by TRBV5-1 joined to TRBJ2-1; the D gene is perhaps TRBD1, on 5 matching bases. This TCR was sampled from an adult who received the AZD1222 COVID-19 vaccine. The sequencing used peripheral blood, collected 28 days after the second AZD1222 dose. The CDR3 amino acid sequence is: CASSLYRSPPDNEQFF. DNA sequence: TGCGCCAGCAGCCTTTACAGGAGCCCTCCGGACAATGAGCAGTTCTTC.